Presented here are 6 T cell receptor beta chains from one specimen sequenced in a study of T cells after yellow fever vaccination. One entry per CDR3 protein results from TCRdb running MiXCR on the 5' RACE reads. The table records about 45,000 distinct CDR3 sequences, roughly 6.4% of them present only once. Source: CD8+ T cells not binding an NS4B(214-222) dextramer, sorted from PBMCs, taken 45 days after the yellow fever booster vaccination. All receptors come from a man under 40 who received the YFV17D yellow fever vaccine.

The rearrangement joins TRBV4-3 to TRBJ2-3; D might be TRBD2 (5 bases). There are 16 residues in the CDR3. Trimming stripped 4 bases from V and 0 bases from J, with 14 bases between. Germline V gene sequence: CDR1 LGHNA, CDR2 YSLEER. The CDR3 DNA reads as TGCGCCAGCAGCCGGAGCGGCCCCGCTAGCACAGATACGCAGTATTTT. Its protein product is CASSRSGPASTDTQYF.

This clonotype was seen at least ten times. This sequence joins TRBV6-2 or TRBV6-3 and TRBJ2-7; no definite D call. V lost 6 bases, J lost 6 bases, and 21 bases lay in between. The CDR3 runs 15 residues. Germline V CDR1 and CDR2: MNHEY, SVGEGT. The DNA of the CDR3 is TGTGCCAGCAGCCCCTCGTGGACCCCGCGATCCGAGCAGTACTTC. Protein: CASSPSWTPRSEQYF.

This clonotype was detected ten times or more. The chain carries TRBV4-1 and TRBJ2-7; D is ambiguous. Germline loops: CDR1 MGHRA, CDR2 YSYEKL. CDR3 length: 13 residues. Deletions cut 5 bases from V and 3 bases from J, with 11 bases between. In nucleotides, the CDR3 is TGCGCCAGCAGCACCAAGGTCGACTACGAGCAGTACTTC. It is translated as CASSTKVDYEQYF.

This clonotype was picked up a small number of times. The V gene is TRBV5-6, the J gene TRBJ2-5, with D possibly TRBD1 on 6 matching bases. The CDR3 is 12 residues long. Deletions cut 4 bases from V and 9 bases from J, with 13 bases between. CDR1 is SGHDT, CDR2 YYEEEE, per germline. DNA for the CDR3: TGTGCCAGCAGCAAGGACAGCCCGGCCCAGTACTTC. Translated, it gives CASSKDSPAQYF.

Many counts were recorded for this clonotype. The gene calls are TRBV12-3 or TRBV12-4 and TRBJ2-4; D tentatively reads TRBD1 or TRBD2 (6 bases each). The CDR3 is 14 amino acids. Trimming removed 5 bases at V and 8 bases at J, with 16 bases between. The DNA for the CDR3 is TGTGCCAGCAGTCTGTACAGGGAGGAGGACATTCAGTACTTC. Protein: CASSLYREEDIQYF.

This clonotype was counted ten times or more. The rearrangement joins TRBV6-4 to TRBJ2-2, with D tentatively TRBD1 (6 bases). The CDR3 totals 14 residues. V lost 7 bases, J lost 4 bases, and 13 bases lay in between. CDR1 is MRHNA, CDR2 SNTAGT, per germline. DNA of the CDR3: TGTGCCAGCAAATATCAGGGGAGCACCGGGGAGCTGTTTTTT. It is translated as CASKYQGSTGELFF.